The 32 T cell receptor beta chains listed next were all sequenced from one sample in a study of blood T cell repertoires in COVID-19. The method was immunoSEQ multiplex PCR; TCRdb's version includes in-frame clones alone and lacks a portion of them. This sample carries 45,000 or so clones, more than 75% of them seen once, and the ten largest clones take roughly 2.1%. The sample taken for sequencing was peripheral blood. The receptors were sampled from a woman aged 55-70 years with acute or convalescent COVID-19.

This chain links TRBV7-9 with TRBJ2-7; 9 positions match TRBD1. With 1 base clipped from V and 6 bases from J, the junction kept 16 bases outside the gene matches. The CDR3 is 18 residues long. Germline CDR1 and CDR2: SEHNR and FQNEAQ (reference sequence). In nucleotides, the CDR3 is TGTGCCAGCAGCTTAGGGGGCGCCGGGACAGGGTCGCGGGTCGAGCAGTACTTC. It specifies CASSLGGAGTGSRVEQYF.

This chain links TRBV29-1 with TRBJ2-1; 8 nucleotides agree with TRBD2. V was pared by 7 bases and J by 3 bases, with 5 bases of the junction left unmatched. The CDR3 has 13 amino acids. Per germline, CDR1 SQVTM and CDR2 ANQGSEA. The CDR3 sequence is CSGIAGNYNEQFF. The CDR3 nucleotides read TGCAGCGGGATAGCGGGAAACTACAATGAGCAGTTCTTC.

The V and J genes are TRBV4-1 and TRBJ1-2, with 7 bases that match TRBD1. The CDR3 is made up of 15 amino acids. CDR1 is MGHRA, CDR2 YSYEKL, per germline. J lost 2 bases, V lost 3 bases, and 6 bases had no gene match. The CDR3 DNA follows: TGCGCCAGCAGCCAGTCGGGACAGTCAAACTATGGCTACACCTTC. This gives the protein CASSQSGQSNYGYTF.

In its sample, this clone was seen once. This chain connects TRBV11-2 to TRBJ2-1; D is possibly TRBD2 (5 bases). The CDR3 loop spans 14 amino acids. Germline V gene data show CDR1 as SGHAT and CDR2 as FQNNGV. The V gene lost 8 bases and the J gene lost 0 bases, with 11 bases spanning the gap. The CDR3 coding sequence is TGTGCCAGCCGCCTGGGGAGCTCCTACAATGAGCAGTTCTTC. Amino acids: CASRLGSSYNEQFF.

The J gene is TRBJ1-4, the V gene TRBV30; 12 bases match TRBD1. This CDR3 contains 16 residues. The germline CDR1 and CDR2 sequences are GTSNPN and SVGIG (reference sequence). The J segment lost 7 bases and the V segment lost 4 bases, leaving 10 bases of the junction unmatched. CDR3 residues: CAWNSGTGGQGEKLFF. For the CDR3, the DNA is TGTGCCTGGAACTCCGGGACAGGGGGCCAGGGTGAAAAACTGTTTTTT. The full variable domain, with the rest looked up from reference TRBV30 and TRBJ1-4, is SQTIHQWPATLVQPVGSPLSLECTVEGTSNPNLYWYRQAAGRGLQLLFYSVGIGQISSEVPQNLSASRPQDRQFILSSKKLLLSDSGFYLCAWNSGTGGQGEKLFFGSGTQLSVL.

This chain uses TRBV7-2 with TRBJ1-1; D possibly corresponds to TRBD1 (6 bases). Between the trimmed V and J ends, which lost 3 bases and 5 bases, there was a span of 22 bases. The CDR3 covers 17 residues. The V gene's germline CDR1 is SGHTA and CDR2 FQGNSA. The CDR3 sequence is CASSFKGDLSSWTEAFF. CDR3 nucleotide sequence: TGTGCCAGCAGCTTCAAGGGGGACCTCTCGTCGTGGACTGAAGCTTTCTTT.

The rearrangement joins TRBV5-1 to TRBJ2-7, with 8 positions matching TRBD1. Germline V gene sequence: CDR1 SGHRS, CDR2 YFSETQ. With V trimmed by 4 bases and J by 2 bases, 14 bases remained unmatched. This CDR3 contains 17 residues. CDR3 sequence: CASSPTWRTGSPYEQYF. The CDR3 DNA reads TGCGCCAGCAGCCCCACTTGGCGGACAGGGAGTCCCTACGAGCAGTACTTC.

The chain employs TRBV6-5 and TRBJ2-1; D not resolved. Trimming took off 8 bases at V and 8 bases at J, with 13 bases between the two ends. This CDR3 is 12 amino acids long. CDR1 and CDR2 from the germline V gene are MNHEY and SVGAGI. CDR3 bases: TGTGCCAGCTGGATTAGCATCGATGAGCAGTTCTTC. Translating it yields CASWISIDEQFF.

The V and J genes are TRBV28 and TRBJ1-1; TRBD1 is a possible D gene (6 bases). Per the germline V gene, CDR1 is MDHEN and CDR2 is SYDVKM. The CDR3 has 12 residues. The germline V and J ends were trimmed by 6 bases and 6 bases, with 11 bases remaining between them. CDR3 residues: CASSSGVSEAFF. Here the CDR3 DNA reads TGTGCCAGCAGCTCAGGGGTTTCTGAAGCTTTCTTT.

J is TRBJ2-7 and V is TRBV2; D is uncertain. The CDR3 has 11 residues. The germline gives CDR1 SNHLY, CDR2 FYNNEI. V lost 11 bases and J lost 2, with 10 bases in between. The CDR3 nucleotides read TGTGCCGGAAAGGAGACCTACGAGCAGTACTTC. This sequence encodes CAGKETYEQYF. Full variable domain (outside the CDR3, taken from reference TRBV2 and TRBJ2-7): EPEVTQTPSHQVTQMGQEVILRCVPISNHLYFYWYRQILGQKVEFLVSFYNNEISEKSEIFDDQFSVERPDGSNFTLKIRSTKLEDSAMYFCAGKETYEQYFGPGTRLTVT.

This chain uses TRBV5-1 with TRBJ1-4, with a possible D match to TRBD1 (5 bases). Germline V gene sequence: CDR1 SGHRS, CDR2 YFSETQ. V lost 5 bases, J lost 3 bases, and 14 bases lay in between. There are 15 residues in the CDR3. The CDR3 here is CASRRRVGANEKLFF. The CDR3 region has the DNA TGCGCCAGCAGGAGGAGGGTAGGGGCTAATGAAAAACTGTTTTTT. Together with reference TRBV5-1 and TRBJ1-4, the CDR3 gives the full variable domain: KAGVTQTPRYLIKTRGQQVTLSCSPISGHRSVSWYQQTPGQGLQFLFEYFSETQRNKGNFPGRFSGRQFSNSRSEMNVSTLELGDSALYLCASRRRVGANEKLFFGSGTQLSVL.

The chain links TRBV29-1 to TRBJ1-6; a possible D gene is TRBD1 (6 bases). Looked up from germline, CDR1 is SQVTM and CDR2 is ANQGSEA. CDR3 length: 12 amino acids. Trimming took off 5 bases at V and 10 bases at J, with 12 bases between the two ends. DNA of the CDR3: TGCAGCGTTCGCCAGGGGAACTCACCCCTCCACTTT. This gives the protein CSVRQGNSPLHF.

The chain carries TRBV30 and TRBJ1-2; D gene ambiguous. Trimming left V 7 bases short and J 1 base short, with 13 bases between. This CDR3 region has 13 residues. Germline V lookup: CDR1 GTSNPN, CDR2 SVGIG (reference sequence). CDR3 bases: TGTGCCTTTGAGGAGGGCAATAACTATGGCTACACCTTC. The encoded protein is CAFEEGNNYGYTF.

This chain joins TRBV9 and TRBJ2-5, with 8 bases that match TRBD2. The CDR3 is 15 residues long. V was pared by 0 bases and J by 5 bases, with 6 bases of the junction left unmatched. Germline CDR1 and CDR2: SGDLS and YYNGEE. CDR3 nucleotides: TGTGCCAGCAGCGTAGCGGGGGGGCCAGGGGAGACCCAGTACTTC. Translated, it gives CASSVAGGPGETQYF.

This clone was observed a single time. CDR3 in amino acids: CASSSTVTNYGYTF. CDR3 nucleotides: TGTGCCAGCAGCTCGACTGTGACTAACTATGGCTACACCTTC. This chain links TRBV5-4 with TRBJ1-2; D ambiguous. V dropped 3 bases and J dropped 0 bases, with 9 bases sitting between them. Germline CDR1 reads SGHNT; CDR2 reads YYREEE (reference sequence). The CDR3 sequence is 14 residues long.

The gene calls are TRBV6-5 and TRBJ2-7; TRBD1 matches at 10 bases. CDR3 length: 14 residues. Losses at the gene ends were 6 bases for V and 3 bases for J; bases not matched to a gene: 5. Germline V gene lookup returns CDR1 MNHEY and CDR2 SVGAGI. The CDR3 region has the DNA TGTGCCAGCAGAGCCGGACAGGGGGTCTACGAGCAGTACTTC. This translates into CASRAGQGVYEQYF.

This CDR3 reads CASTRTGDEKLFF. CDR3 nucleotides: TGTGCCAGCACGCGGACAGGGGATGAAAAACTGTTTTTT. This sequence joins TRBV6-5 and TRBJ1-4; 9 positions match TRBD1. The CDR3 is 13 amino acids. After removal of 7 bases from V and 6 bases from J, the junction contained 3 bases not matched to a gene. CDR1 MNHEY and CDR2 SVGAGI come from the germline V gene.

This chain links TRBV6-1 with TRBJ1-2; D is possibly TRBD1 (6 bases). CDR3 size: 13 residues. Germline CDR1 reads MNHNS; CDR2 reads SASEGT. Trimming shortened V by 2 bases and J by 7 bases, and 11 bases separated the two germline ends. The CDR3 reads CASSEQGSSGYTF. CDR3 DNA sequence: TGTGCCAGCAGTGAACAGGGGTCGAGTGGCTACACCTTC.

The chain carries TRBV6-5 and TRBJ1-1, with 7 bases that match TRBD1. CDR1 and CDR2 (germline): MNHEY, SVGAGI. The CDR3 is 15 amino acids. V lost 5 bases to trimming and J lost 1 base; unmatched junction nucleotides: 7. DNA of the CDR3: TGTGCCAGCAGTCCTGGGACAGCTGGGAACACTGAAGCTTTCTTT. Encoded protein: CASSPGTAGNTEAFF.

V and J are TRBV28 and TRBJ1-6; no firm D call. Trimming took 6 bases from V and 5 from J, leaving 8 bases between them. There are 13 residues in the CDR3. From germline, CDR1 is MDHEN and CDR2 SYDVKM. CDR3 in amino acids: CASSSVNNSPLHF. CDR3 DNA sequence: TGTGCCAGCAGCTCCGTAAATAATTCACCCCTCCACTTT.

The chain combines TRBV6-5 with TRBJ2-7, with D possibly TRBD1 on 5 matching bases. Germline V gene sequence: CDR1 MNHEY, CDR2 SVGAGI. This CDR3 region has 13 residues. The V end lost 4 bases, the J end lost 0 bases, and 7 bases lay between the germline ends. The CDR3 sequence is CASSSDSSYEQYF. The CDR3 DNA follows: TGTGCCAGCAGTTCCGACAGCTCCTACGAGCAGTACTTC.

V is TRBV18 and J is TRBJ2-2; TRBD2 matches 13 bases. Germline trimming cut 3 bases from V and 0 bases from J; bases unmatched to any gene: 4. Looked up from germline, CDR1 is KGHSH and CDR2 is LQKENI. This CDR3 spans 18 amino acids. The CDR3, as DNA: TGTGCCAGCTCACCGCGGACTAGCGGGAGAACGAACACCGGGGAGCTGTTTTTT. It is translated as CASSPRTSGRTNTGELFF.

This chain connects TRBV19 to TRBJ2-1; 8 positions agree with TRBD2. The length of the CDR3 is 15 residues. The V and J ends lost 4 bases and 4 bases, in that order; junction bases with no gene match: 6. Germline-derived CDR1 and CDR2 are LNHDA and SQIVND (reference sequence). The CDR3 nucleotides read TGTGCCAGTAGTACAACTAGCGGACCTTACAATGAGCAGTTCTTC. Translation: CASSTTSGPYNEQFF.

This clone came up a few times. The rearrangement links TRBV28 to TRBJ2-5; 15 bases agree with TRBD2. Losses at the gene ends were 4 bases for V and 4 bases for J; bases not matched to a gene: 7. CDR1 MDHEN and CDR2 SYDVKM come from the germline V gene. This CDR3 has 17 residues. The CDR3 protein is CASSSGLAGGPRETQYF. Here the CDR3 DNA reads TGTGCCAGCAGTTCCGGACTAGCGGGGGGGCCTCGAGAGACCCAGTACTTC.

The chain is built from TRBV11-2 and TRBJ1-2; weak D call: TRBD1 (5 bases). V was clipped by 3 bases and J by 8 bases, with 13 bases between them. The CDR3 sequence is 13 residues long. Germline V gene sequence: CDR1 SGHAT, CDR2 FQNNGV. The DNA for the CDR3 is TGTGCCAGCAGCTTTATGGGGGGTGAGGGCTACACCTTC. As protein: CASSFMGGEGYTF.

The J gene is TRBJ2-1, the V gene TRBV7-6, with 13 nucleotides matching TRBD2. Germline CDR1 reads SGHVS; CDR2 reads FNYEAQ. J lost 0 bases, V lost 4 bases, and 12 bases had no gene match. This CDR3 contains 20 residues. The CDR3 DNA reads TGTGCCAGCAGCTCTCAACCTTGGACTAGCGGGAGAAGCTCCTACAATGAGCAGTTCTTC. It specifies CASSSQPWTSGRSSYNEQFF.

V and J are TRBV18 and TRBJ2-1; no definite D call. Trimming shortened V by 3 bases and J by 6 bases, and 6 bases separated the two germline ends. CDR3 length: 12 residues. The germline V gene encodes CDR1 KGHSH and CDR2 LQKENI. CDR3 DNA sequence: TGTGCCAGCTCACCTTCGGTCAATGAGCAGTTCTTC. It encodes CASSPSVNEQFF.

Written as DNA, the CDR3 is TGTGCCAGCAGCTTGCCCGGGTACGAGCAGTACTTC. Protein sequence: CASSLPGYEQYF. The chain recombines TRBV5-6 with TRBJ2-7; no clear D gene. CDR1 is SGHDT, CDR2 YYEEEE, per germline. The CDR3 sequence is 12 residues long. V gave up 1 base and J gave up 4 bases, with 6 bases separating them.

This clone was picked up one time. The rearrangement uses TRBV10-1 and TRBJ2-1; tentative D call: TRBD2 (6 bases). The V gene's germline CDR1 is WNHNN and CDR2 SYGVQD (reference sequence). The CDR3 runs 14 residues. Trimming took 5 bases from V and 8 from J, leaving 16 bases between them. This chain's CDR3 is CASSPGGPEDEQFF. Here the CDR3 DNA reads TGCGCCAGCAGTCCCGGAGGGCCGGAGGATGAGCAGTTCTTC.

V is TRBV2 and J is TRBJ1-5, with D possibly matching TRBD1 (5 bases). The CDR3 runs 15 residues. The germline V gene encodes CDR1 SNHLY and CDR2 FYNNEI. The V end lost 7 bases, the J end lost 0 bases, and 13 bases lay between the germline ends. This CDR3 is CASTDRYYSNQPQHF. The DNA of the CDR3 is TGTGCCAGCACAGACAGATATTATAGCAATCAGCCCCAGCATTTT.

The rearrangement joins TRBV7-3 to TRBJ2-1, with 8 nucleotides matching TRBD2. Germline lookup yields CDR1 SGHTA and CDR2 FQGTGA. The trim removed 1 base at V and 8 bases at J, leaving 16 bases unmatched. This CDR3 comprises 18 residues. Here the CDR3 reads CASSLMPTGLAGTDEQFF. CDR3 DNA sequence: TGTGCCAGCAGCTTAATGCCCACGGGATTAGCGGGGACCGATGAGCAGTTCTTC.

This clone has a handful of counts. CDR3 nucleotides: TGTGCCACCTCATCGGGACAGCCCATCAGCCCCCAGCATTTT. This codes for CATSSGQPISPQHF. The V and J genes are TRBV19 and TRBJ1-5; 7 nucleotides line up with TRBD1. The length of the CDR3 is 14 residues. V was clipped by 10 bases and J by 10 bases; unmatched bases: 16. From germline, CDR1 is LNHDA and CDR2 SQIVND (reference sequence).